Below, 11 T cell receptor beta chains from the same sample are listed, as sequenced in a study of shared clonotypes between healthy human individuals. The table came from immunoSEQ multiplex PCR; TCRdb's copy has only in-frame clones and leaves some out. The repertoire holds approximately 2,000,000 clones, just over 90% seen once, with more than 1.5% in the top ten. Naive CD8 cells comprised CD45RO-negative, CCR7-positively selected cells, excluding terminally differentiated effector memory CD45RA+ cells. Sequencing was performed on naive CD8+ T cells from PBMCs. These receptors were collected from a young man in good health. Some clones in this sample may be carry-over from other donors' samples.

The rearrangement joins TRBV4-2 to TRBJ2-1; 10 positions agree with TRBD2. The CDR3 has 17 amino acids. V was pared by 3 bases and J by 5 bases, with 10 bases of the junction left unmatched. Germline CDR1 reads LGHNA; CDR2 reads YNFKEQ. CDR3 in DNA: TGTGCCAGCAGCCACGTTGTCGGACTAGCGGAGGACAATGAGCAGTTCTTC. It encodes CASSHVVGLAEDNEQFF.

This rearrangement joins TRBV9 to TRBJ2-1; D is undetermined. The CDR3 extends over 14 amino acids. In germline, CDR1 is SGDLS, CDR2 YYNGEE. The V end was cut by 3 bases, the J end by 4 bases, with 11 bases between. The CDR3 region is CASSAGGVYNEQFF. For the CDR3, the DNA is TGTGCCAGCAGCGCGGGTGGGGTATACAATGAGCAGTTCTTC. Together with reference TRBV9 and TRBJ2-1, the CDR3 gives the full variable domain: DSGVTQTPKHLITATGQRVTLRCSPRSGDLSVYWYQQSLDQGLQFLIQYYNGEERAKGNILERFSAQQFPDLHSELNLSSLELGDSALYFCASSAGGVYNEQFFGPGTRLTVL.

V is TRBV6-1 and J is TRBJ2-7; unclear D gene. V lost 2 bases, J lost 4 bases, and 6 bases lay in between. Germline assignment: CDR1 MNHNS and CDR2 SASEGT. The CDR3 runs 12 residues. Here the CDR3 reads CASSEFEYEQYF. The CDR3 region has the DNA TGTGCCAGCAGTGAATTTGAGTACGAGCAGTACTTC.

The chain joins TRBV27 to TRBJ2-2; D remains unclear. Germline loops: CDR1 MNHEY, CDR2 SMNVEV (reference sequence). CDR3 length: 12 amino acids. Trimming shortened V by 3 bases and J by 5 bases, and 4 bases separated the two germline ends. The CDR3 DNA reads TGTGCCAGCAGTTTTTGGACCGGGGAGCTGTTTTTT. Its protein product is CASSFWTGELFF.

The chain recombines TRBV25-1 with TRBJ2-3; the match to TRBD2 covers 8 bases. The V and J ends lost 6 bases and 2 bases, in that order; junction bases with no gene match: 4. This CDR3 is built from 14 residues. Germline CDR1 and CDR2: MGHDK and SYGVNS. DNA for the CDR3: TGTGCCAGCAGCTTAGCGGGGAACACAGATACGCAGTATTTT. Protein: CASSLAGNTDTQYF.

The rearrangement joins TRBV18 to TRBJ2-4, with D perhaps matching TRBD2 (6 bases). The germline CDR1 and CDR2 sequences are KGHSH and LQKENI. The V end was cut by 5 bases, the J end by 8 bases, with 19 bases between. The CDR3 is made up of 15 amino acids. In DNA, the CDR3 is TGTGCCAGCTCAAACGGGGCGGGACTGGGGCACATTCAGTACTTC. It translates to CASSNGAGLGHIQYF.

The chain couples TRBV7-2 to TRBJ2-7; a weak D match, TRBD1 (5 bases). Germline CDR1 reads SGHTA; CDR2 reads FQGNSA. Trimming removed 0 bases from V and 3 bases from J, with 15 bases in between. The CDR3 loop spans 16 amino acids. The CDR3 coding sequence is TGTGCCAGCAGCTTAGCGTCGGGCAGGGCCTACTACGAGCAGTACTTC. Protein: CASSLASGRAYYEQYF.

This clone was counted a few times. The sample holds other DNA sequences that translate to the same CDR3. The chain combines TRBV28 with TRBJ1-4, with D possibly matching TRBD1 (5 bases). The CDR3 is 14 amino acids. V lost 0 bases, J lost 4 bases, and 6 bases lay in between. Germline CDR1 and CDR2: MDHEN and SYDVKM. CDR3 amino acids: CASSLWTVNEKLFF. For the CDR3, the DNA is TGTGCCAGCAGTTTATGGACAGTTAATGAAAAACTGTTTTTT. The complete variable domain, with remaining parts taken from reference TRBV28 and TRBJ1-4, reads DVKVTQSSRYLVKRTGEKVFLECVQDMDHENMFWYRQDPGLGLRLIYFSYDVKMKEKGDIPEGYSVSREKKERFSLILESASTNQTSMYLCASSLWTVNEKLFFGSGTQLSVL.

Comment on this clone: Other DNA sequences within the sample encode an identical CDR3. CDR3 sequence (DNA): TGCGCCAGCAGCCAAGGACAGCAAGAGACCCAGTACTTC. The encoded protein is CASSQGQQETQYF. The chain joins TRBV4-1 to TRBJ2-5; weak D call: TRBD1 (5 bases). This CDR3 spans 13 amino acids. Germline V lookup: CDR1 MGHRA, CDR2 YSYEKL. V gave up 1 base and J gave up 2 bases, with 5 bases separating them.

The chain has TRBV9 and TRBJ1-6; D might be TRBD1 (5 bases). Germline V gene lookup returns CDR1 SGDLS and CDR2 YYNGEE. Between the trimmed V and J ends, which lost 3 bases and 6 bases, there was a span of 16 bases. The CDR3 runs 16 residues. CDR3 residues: CASSAPVGDPNSPLHF. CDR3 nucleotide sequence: TGTGCCAGCAGCGCTCCTGTCGGGGACCCTAATTCACCCCTCCACTTT. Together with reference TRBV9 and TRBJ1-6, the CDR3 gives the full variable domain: DSGVTQTPKHLITATGQRVTLRCSPRSGDLSVYWYQQSLDQGLQFLIQYYNGEERAKGNILERFSAQQFPDLHSELNLSSLELGDSALYFCASSAPVGDPNSPLHFGNGTRLTVT.

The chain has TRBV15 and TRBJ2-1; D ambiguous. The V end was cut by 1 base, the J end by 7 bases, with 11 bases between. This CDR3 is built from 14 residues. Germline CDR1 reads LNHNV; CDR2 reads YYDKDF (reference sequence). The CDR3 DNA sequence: TGTGCCACCAGCAGAGTGGATATGAGAAATGAGCAGTTCTTC. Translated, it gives CATSRVDMRNEQFF. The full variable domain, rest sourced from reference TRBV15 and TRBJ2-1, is DAMVIQNPRYQVTQFGKPVTLSCSQTLNHNVMYWYQQKSSQAPKLLFHYYDKDFNNEADTPDNFQSRRPNTSFCFLDIRSPGLGDTAMYLCATSRVDMRNEQFFGPGTRLTVL.